This T cell receptor beta chain was sequenced in a study of shared clonotypes between healthy human individuals. As processed by the authors: Sequence data from immunoSEQ were junction-only and lacked quality scores; consequently, filtering differed. The assay was immunoSEQ multiplex PCR, and TCRdb's table has in-frame clones only and misses some. The DNA was the basis for D and trimming; V, J and clone size are from that table. The sample consists of some 500,000 clones, 75% to 80% of them appearing once. The TCR was taken from a woman in her thirties or forties in good health. Some clones in this sample may be carry-over from other donors' samples. Sequencing input: PBMCs.

The CDR3 DNA follows: TGTGCCAGCAGCCGGGACTTCCAAGAGACCCAGTACTTC. Its translation is CASSRDFQETQYF. V is TRBV5-4 and J is TRBJ2-5, with TRBD2 as a possible D gene (6 bases). The CDR3 contains 13 residues. The germline V gene has CDR1 SGHNT and CDR2 YYREEE (reference sequence). V was clipped by 4 bases and J by 1 base, with 8 bases between them.